The TCR beta chain under discussion was sequenced for a study of T cells after posttransplantation cyclophosphamide. Points from the study as a whole: Recipient CMV seropositivity and CMV reactivation strongly tracked TRB clonality. Donor-recipient repertoire similarity was low at 1-2 months, rising over year one.

For this clone: The antigen is not known.

V lost 3 bases and J 3 bases, leaving 8 bases between the germline ends. There are 13 residues in the CDR3. Germline lookup yields CDR1 MDHEN and CDR2 SYDVKM. Libraries were prepared by immunoSEQ multiplex PCR; TCRdb keeps only in-frame clonotypes and omits some of them. Among tens of thousands of clones listed, 86% were seen once. Busulfan-fludarabine conditioning, marrow transplant, and cyclophosphamide on days +3 and +4 were administered. The clonotype comes from a female patient aged 25-39 years who received an allogeneic stem cell transplant from an unrelated donor, was CMV-positive, and had no GVHD. Some T cells here may be from the graft donor. V and J are TRBV28 and TRBJ1-2; tentatively, D is TRBD1 (6 bases). This specimen was PBMCs, taken after allogeneic stem cell transplant with posttransplant cyclophosphamide. The CDR3 coding sequence is TGTGCCAGCAGTTTGACAGGCTACTATGGCTACACCTTC. Translating it yields CASSLTGYYGYTF.